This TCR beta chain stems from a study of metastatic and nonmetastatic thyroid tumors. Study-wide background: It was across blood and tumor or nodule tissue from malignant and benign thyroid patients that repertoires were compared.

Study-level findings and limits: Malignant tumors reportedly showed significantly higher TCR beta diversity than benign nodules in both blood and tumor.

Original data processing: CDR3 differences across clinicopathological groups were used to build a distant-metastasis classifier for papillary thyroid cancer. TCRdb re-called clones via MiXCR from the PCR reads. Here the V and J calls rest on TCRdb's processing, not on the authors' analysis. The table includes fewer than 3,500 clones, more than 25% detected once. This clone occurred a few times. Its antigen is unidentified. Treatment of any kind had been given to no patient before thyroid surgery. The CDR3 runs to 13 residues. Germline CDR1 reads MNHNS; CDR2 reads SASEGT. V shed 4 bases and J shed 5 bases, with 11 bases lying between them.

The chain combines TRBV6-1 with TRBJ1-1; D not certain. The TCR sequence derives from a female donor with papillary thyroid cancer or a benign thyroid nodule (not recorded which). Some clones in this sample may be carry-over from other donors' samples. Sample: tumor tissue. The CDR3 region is CASSVKGRTEAFF. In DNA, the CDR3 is TGTGCCAGCAGTGTAAAAGGGAGGACTGAAGCTTTCTTT.